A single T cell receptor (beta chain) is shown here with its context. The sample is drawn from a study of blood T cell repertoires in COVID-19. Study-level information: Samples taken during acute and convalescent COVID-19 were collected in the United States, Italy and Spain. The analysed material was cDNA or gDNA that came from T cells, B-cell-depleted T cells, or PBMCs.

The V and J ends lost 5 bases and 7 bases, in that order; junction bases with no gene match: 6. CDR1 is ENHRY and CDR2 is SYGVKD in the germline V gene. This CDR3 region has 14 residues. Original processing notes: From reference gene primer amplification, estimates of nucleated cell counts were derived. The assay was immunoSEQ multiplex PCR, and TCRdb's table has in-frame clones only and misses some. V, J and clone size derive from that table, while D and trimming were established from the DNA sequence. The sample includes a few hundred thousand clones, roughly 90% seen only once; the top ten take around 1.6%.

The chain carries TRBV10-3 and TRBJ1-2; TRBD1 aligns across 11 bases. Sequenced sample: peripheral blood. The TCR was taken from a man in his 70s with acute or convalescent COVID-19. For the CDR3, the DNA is TGTGCCATCAGTCCCGGACAGGGGGCGGGTGGCTACACCTTC. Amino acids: CAISPGQGAGGYTF.